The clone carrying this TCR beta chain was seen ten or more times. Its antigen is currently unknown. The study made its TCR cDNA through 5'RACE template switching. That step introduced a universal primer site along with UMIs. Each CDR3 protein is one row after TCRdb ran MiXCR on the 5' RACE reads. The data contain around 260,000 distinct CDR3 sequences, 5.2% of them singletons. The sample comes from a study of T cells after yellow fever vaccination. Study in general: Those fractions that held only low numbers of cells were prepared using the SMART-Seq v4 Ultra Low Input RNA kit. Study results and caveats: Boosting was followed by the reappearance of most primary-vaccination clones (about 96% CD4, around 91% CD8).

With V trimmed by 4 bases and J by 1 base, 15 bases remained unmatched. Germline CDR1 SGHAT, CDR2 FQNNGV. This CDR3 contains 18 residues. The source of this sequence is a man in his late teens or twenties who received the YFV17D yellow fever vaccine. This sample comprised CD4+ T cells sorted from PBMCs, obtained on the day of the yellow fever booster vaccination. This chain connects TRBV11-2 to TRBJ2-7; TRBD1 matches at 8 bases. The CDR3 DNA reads TGTGCCAGCAGCTCGATCATGTGGAGGGACAGGCTTTCCTACGAGCAGTACTTC. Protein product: CASSSIMWRDRLSYEQYF.